This T cell receptor (beta chain) is drawn from a study of T cells after yellow fever vaccination. Findings of the study overall: The study re-detected most primary-vaccination clones after the booster (96% CD4, approximately 88% CD8).

Comments on this clonotype: Its cognate antigen is unknown.

As TCR cDNA was made by 5'RACE template switching, a universal primer site and UMIs were added. TCRdb itself ran the 5' RACE reads through MiXCR, one entry per CDR3 protein. The sample has 240,000 or so distinct CDR3 sequences, 6.5% to 8.5% seen once. The length of the CDR3 is 13 residues. Trimming stripped 2 bases from V and 0 bases from J, with 4 bases between. Per germline, CDR1 MRHNA and CDR2 SNTAGT. Sequenced here: CD4+ T cells sorted from PBMCs, sampled 15 days after the yellow fever booster vaccination. The chain links TRBV6-4 to TRBJ1-1; D ambiguous. This TCR derives from a young man who received the YFV17D yellow fever vaccine. The CDR3 is CASSDHMNTEAFF. DNA of the CDR3: TGTGCCAGCAGTGACCACATGAACACTGAAGCTTTCTTT.